The rows below give T cell receptor beta chains drawn from one sample of a study of blood T cell repertoires in COVID-19. Clones were read by immunoSEQ multiplex PCR, and TCRdb kept only the in-frame ones, dropping some. The top ten hold over 1.1% of the sample, which has 60,000 to 70,000 clones, approximately 86% seen once. The specimen was peripheral blood. The receptors were gathered from a woman aged 60 to 75 with acute or convalescent COVID-19. Both conserved end residues are part of each CDR3. Fields, in order: CDR3 protein, CDR3 DNA, J gene, clone size, V gene, D gene. A D gene is named only where the DNA matches it firmly. Clone size appears in some rows only: once, few, many, or a class for an expanded clone.

CASSFSTSGRGRTAGELFF	TGTGCCAGCAGCTTTTCTACTAGCGGGAGGGGTCGGACTGCCGGGGAGCTGTTTTTT	TRBJ2-2	-	TRBV7-9	TRBD2
CASSPGTVVNTEAFF	TGTGCCAGCAGCCCGGGGACAGTAGTGAACACTGAAGCTTTCTTT	TRBJ1-1	-	TRBV5-5	TRBD1
CATAPRAGGGDTQYF	TGTGCCACCGCACCGCGAGCGGGGGGAGGGGATACGCAGTATTTT	TRBJ2-3	-	TRBV15	TRBD2
CASRTGGTGKSEQYF	TGCGCCAGCAGAACGGGCGGGACGGGCAAGTCCGAGCAGTACTTC	TRBJ2-7	-	TRBV5-1	-
CASSAGTSVSNEQFF	TGCGCCAGCAGCGCCGGGACTAGCGTTTCCAATGAGCAGTTCTTC	TRBJ2-1	-	TRBV5-1	TRBD2
CASSLLGRVRSSPLHF	TGTGCCAGCAGCTTGCTCGGCAGGGTGAGGTCATCACCCCTCCACTTT	TRBJ1-6	-	TRBV5-5	-
CASRGSGIGTDTQYF	TGTGCCAGTAGAGGGAGCGGGATAGGCACAGATACGCAGTATTTT	TRBJ2-3	-	TRBV19	TRBD2
CSAWVQGEAFF	TGCAGTGCTTGGGTACAGGGAGAAGCTTTCTTT	TRBJ1-1	-	TRBV20-1	-
CASSKNRVNLNAEAFF	TGTGCCAGCAGCAAAAACCGGGTCAACCTAAACGCTGAAGCTTTCTTT	TRBJ1-1	-	TRBV21-1	-
CASSLEGQSTDTQYF	TGCGCCAGCAGTCTAGAGGGACAAAGCACAGATACGCAGTATTTT	TRBJ2-3	-	TRBV5-1	-
CASSFHHRGQDYGYTF	TGTGCCAGCAGTTTTCATCACAGGGGCCAGGACTATGGCTACACCTTC	TRBJ1-2	-	TRBV28	TRBD1
CASSTVTGVAGYTF	TGTGCCAGCAGTACCGTTACAGGGGTTGCTGGCTACACCTTC	TRBJ1-2	once	TRBV2	TRBD1
CASSLLGGLSNQPQHF	TGTGCCAGCAGCTTGCTAGGAGGTCTTAGCAATCAGCCCCAGCATTTT	TRBJ1-5	few	TRBV5-8	-
CASSEWQGEAFF	TGTGCCAGCAGTGAGTGGCAGGGTGAAGCTTTCTTT	TRBJ1-1	few	TRBV2	-
CASSQDGSTDTQYF	TGTGCCAGCAGCCAAGATGGCTCCACAGATACGCAGTATTTT	TRBJ2-3	once	TRBV4-2	-
CASSWGGEHSPLHF	TGTGCCAGCAGTTGGGGGGGGGAGCATTCACCCCTCCACTTT	TRBJ1-6	-	TRBV28	-
CASSESFGRNTEAFF	TGCGCCAGCAGTGAGTCTTTCGGGAGGAACACTGAAGCTTTCTTT	TRBJ1-1	-	TRBV10-1	-
CASSLGTLNGEKLFF	TGTGCCAGCAGTTTGGGGACTCTTAATGGGGAAAAACTGTTTTTT	TRBJ1-4	-	TRBV27	-
CASRPSGIGYNEQFF	TGTGCCAGCAGACCTAGCGGGATCGGATACAATGAGCAGTTCTTC	TRBJ2-1	-	TRBV6-2/TRBV6-3	TRBD2
CSVATGVNQPQHF	TGCAGCGTTGCCACAGGCGTCAATCAGCCCCAGCATTTT	TRBJ1-5	few	TRBV29-1	-
CASSIAGRTTDTQYF	TGCGCCAGCAGCATAGCGGGCAGGACGACAGATACGCAGTATTTT	TRBJ2-3	-	TRBV5-1	TRBD2
CASSSTGAGISNQPQHF	TGTGCCAGCAGTTCCACAGGGGCCGGCATTAGCAATCAGCCCCAGCATTTT	TRBJ1-5	-	TRBV28	TRBD1
CASSLALGETGPQHF	TGTGCCAGCAGCTTGGCCCTAGGTGAGACAGGGCCCCAGCATTTT	TRBJ1-5	once	TRBV5-6	-
CASRRFAEAFF	TGTGCCAGCAGGAGGTTCGCTGAAGCTTTCTTT	TRBJ1-1	few	TRBV28	-
CASSPSPGQGPEQGRLYGYTF	TGTGCCAGCTCACCAAGTCCGGGACAGGGACCCGAACAGGGCCGTTTATATGGCTACACCTTC	TRBJ1-2	-	TRBV18	TRBD1
CASSLAGTYNEQFF	TGCGCCAGCAGCTTGGCCGGGACTTACAATGAGCAGTTCTTC	TRBJ2-1	-	TRBV5-1	-
CASSYGRGNTGELFF	TGTGCCAGCAGTTACGGGCGGGGAAACACCGGGGAGCTGTTTTTT	TRBJ2-2	-	TRBV6-5	-
CASSHDRGGSYGYTF	TGTGCCAGCAGTCACGACAGGGGAGGCTCCTATGGCTACACCTTC	TRBJ1-2	-	TRBV6-4	TRBD1
CASSDRGQPQHF	TGTGCCAGCAGTGACAGGGGCCAGCCCCAGCATTTT	TRBJ1-5	-	TRBV6-1	-
CASIGGSYNSPLHF	TGTGCCAGTATAGGGGGTTCCTATAATTCACCCCTCCACTTT	TRBJ1-6	once	TRBV2	-
CASSDRAGGYTF	TGTGCCAGCAGTGACAGGGCAGGTGGCTACACCTTC	TRBJ1-2	-	TRBV2	-
CASRRQGANTEAFF	TGTGCCAGCAGACGACAGGGGGCCAACACTGAAGCTTTCTTT	TRBJ1-1	-	TRBV25-1	TRBD1
CASSAGGTGPSFNSPLHF	TGTGCCAGCAGCGCCGGGGGGACGGGGCCCTCGTTCAATTCACCCCTCCACTTT	TRBJ1-6	-	TRBV9	-
CASSQGIQGLSYNSPLHF	TGCGCCAGCAGCCAAGGAATACAGGGATTGTCCTATAATTCACCCCTCCACTTT	TRBJ1-6	-	TRBV4-1	-
CASSRDQRLDGYTF	TGTGCCAGTAGTCGAGACCAGAGGCTAGATGGCTACACCTTC	TRBJ1-2	-	TRBV19	-
CASLSGQGLYNEQFF	TGTGCCAGCTTATCGGGACAGGGTCTCTACAATGAGCAGTTCTTC	TRBJ2-1	-	TRBV18	TRBD1
CASSQQNSTNEKLFF	TGCGCCAGCAGTCAACAAAACTCAACTAATGAAAAACTGTTTTTT	TRBJ1-4	-	TRBV23-1	-
CASSPRGGVNTEAFF	TGTGCCAGCAGCCCCCGAGGCGGGGTGAACACTGAAGCTTTCTTT	TRBJ1-1	-	TRBV11-3	-
CAIRTGGPEFNYGYTF	TGTGCCATCAGGACGGGCGGGCCGGAGTTTAACTATGGCTACACCTTC	TRBJ1-2	-	TRBV10-3	-
CASSLGDRNTEAFF	TGCGCCAGCAGCTTGGGGGACAGGAACACTGAAGCTTTCTTT	TRBJ1-1	-	TRBV5-1	TRBD1
CASSLANTGEAFF	TGTGCCAGCAGCTTGGCGAACACGGGAGAAGCTTTCTTT	TRBJ1-1	many	TRBV5-4	-
CASHSGTGNNEQFF	TGTGCCAGCCATAGCGGAACTGGCAACAATGAGCAGTTCTTC	TRBJ2-1	-	TRBV5-4	-
CASSQGFTTNTIYF	TGTGCCAGCTCTCAGGGATTTACGACAAACACCATATATTTT	TRBJ1-3	-	TRBV18	-
CASSARQGAYNEQFF	TGTGCCAGCAGTGCCCGACAGGGCGCCTACAATGAGCAGTTCTTC	TRBJ2-1	-	TRBV27	TRBD1
CASSLRRGGNTIYF	TGTGCCAGCAGTTTAAGGAGGGGTGGAAACACCATATATTTT	TRBJ1-3	once	TRBV27	-
CASSLAELNYEQYF	TGCGCCAGCAGCTTGGCCGAGCTGAACTACGAGCAGTACTTC	TRBJ2-7	once	TRBV5-1	-
CASSLGTTGNTIYF	TGTGCCAGCAGCTTAGGGACAACTGGAAACACCATATATTTT	TRBJ1-3	-	TRBV7-8	-